These 7 T cell receptor beta chains were sequenced from one sample in a study of long-term antiretroviral therapy in people with HIV. Samples were assayed with immunoSEQ v3.0 at survey level. The protocol was immunoSEQ multiplex PCR, while the TCRdb copy is restricted to in-frame clones and leaves out a portion. The table records approximately 12,000 clones, around 76% of them present only once. Sequences were derived from unsorted PBMCs, sampled 8 to 8.5 years after starting antiretroviral therapy. The receptors here all came from a man aged 50-60 years with HIV.

The genes are TRBV15 and TRBJ2-1; D is undetermined. Germline V gene lookup returns CDR1 LNHNV and CDR2 YYDKDF (reference sequence). Trimming took 4 bases from V and 4 from J, leaving 8 bases between them. CDR3 length: 13 amino acids. CDR3: CATSIEIYNEQFF. In DNA form, the CDR3 reads TGTGCCACCAGCATAGAGATATACAATGAGCAGTTCTTC.

This sequence joins TRBV6-6 and TRBJ2-7, with no clear D. Trimming took off 0 bases at V and 5 bases at J, with 5 bases between the two ends. Germline V gives CDR1 MNHNY, CDR2 SVGAGI (reference sequence). The length of the CDR3 is 12 residues. The CDR3 is CASSYSVHEQYF. For the CDR3, the DNA is TGTGCCAGCAGTTACTCGGTCCACGAGCAGTACTTC.

This clone has only one observation. This rearrangement joins TRBV6-1 to TRBJ1-5, with D maybe TRBD1 (6 bases). The V end was cut by 4 bases, the J end by 2 bases, with 18 bases between. The germline V gene encodes CDR1 MNHNS and CDR2 SASEGT. The CDR3 contains 17 residues. DNA of the CDR3: TGTGCCAGCAGTGCAATACAGGGAGAAATCGGCAATCAGCCCCAGCATTTT. Its protein product is CASSAIQGEIGNQPQHF.

The V call is TRBV28, the J call TRBJ1-2, with D possibly matching TRBD1 (5 bases). The V gene's germline CDR1 is MDHEN and CDR2 SYDVKM. Trimming shortened V by 6 bases and J by 2 bases, and 19 bases separated the two germline ends. This CDR3 has 16 amino acids. The CDR3 bases are TGTGCCAGCAGCCAAGAGTGGTCAGGGCAAAACTATGGCTACACCTTC. The encoded protein is CASSQEWSGQNYGYTF.

This chain links TRBV11-2 with TRBJ2-2; D not certain. From germline, CDR1 is SGHAT and CDR2 FQNNGV. Trimming stripped 0 bases from V and 7 bases from J, with 9 bases between. The CDR3 length is 14 residues. CDR3 sequence (DNA): TGTGCCAGCAGCTTAGATCACACCAGCGGGGAGCTGTTTTTT. Amino acid sequence: CASSLDHTSGELFF.

The chain joins TRBV7-9 to TRBJ1-2; weak D call: TRBD1 (6 bases). The CDR3 has 16 residues. Between the trimmed V and J ends, which lost 0 bases and 9 bases, there was a span of 20 bases. Germline V gene sequence: CDR1 SEHNR, CDR2 FQNEAQ (reference sequence). The CDR3 bases are TGTGCCAGCAGCTTAGCGGCCGGACAGACGTTGGGGAGCTACACCTTC. Translated, it gives CASSLAAGQTLGSYTF. The full variable domain, rest sourced from reference TRBV7-9 and TRBJ1-2, is DTGVSQNPRHKITKRGQNVTFRCDPISEHNRLYWYRQTLGQGPEFLTYFQNEAQLEKSRLLSDRFSAERPKGSFSTLEIQRTEQGDSAMYLCASSLAAGQTLGSYTFGSGTRLTVV.

The chain has TRBV7-2 and TRBJ2-7; no firm D call. Germline CDR1 is SGHTA and CDR2 is FQGNSA. The CDR3 spans 14 residues. Trimming cost V 0 bases and J 6 bases, with 12 bases left between them. The CDR3 reads CASSLAWTVGEQYF. CDR3 in DNA: TGTGCCAGCAGCTTAGCCTGGACGGTAGGCGAGCAGTACTTC. The variable domain in full, completed from reference TRBV7-2 and TRBJ2-7, reads GAGVSQSPSNKVTEKGKDVELRCDPISGHTALYWYRQSLGQGLEFLIYFQGNSAPDKSGLPSDRFSAERTGGSVSTLTIQRTQQEDSAVYLCASSLAWTVGEQYFGPGTRLTVT.